These 25 T cell receptor beta chains originate from one sample sequenced in a study of radiotherapy plus CTLA-4 blockade in lung cancer. The repertoire was sequenced with immunoSEQ multiplex PCR; TCRdb's copy has only in-frame clones and lacks some. The sample lists 24,000 or so clones, 71% occurring once. The sample was peripheral blood, taken from a patient treated with radiotherapy plus ipilimumab. Receptor source: a human donor with non-small cell lung cancer whose response to radiotherapy plus ipilimumab could not be evaluated.

This clone has more than one count but fewer than ten. V is TRBV19 and J is TRBJ1-3; D is ambiguous. This CDR3 is 12 amino acids long. The V gene lost 7 bases and the J gene lost 0 bases, with 4 bases spanning the gap. The germline gives CDR1 LNHDA, CDR2 SQIVND (reference sequence). CDR3 region: CASTYSGNTIYF. The CDR3, as DNA: TGTGCCAGTACCTACTCTGGAAACACCATATATTTT.

Only a few counts were recorded for this clone. The rearrangement links TRBV18 to TRBJ1-4, with TRBD1 as a possible D gene (6 bases). Germline lookup yields CDR1 KGHSH and CDR2 LQKENI. V was pared by 4 bases and J by 3 bases, with 15 bases between. The CDR3 covers 16 residues. The CDR3 bases are TGTGCCAGCTCACGAAACGTGGGACAATCTAATGAAAAACTGTTTTTT. It encodes CASSRNVGQSNEKLFF.

This clone was seen just once. V is TRBV19 and J is TRBJ2-3; D is possibly TRBD1 (6 bases). CDR3 length equals 15 residues. Germline V gene lookup returns CDR1 LNHDA and CDR2 SQIVND (reference sequence). V lost 3 bases and J lost 3, with 13 bases in between. CDR3 region: CASSMAWTVTDTQYF. The DNA for the CDR3 is TGTGCCAGTAGTATGGCGTGGACAGTTACAGATACGCAGTATTTT.

The chain has TRBV10-2 and TRBJ2-3; 7 bases match TRBD2. In germline, CDR1 is WSHSY, CDR2 SAAADI. The CDR3 covers 15 residues. Trimming cost V 5 bases and J 1 base; bases outside gene matches: 6. For the CDR3, the DNA is TGCGCCAGCAGTCTAGCGGACGACGGCACAGATACGCAGTATTTT. Encoded protein: CASSLADDGTDTQYF.

The chain links TRBV2 to TRBJ1-2; a weak D match, TRBD1 (6 bases). Germline lookup yields CDR1 SNHLY and CDR2 FYNNEI. The CDR3 length is 12 residues. V was cut by 3 bases and J by 8 bases, with 10 bases left in between. The CDR3: CASSEGAWGYTF. The CDR3 DNA follows: TGTGCCAGCAGTGAGGGGGCTTGGGGCTACACCTTC.

V is TRBV5-1 and J is TRBJ2-5; D perhaps matches TRBD2 (7 bases). The V gene lost 0 bases and the J gene lost 5 bases, with 20 bases spanning the gap. Germline-derived CDR1 and CDR2 are SGHRS and YFSETQ. The CDR3 has 17 residues. The CDR3 DNA reads TGCGCCAGCAGCTTGGCCTATCTGGGAGGGGGTGAGGAGACCCAGTACTTC. Translating gives CASSLAYLGGGEETQYF.

The rearrangement uses TRBV6-6 and TRBJ2-1, with a tentative D call TRBD2 (5 bases). This CDR3 is 13 amino acids long. Looked up from germline, CDR1 is MNHNY and CDR2 is SVGAGI (reference sequence). V lost 10 bases and J lost 7, with 17 bases in between. CDR3 nucleotides: TGTGCCACCGGAGGAGAGGTGATAAATGAGCAGTTCTTC. Translation gives CATGGEVINEQFF.

Only a few counts were recorded for this clone. The chain is built from TRBV5-1 and TRBJ2-5; D unclear. CDR1 and CDR2 (germline): SGHRS, YFSETQ. The V end lost 3 bases, the J end lost 0 bases, and 12 bases lay between the germline ends. The CDR3 is made up of 15 amino acids. CDR3 bases: TGCGCCAGCAGCTCCTCTACAGTAAACCAAGAGACCCAGTACTTC. Translation gives CASSSSTVNQETQYF.

The rearrangement links TRBV28 to TRBJ2-5; 7 nucleotides line up with TRBD1. The V segment lost 4 bases and the J segment 5 bases; nucleotides outside the gene matches: 7. Germline V gene data show CDR1 as MDHEN and CDR2 as SYDVKM. This CDR3 spans 14 amino acids. CDR3 in amino acids: CASSWSDRAETQYF. For the CDR3, the DNA is TGTGCCAGCAGTTGGTCCGACAGGGCCGAGACCCAGTACTTC.

The chain couples TRBV4-1 to TRBJ2-7; D might be TRBD2 (6 bases). The CDR3 consists of 18 residues. CDR1 is MGHRA and CDR2 is YSYEKL in the germline V gene. V was shortened by 0 bases and J by 7 bases, with 25 bases between the two germline ends. CDR3 coding DNA: TGCGCCAGCAGCCAAGAGGTGAAAGTCAGCGGGCGAGGTTCTGAGCAGTACTTC. Encoded protein: CASSQEVKVSGRGSEQYF.

This chain joins TRBV7-2 and TRBJ2-3; the D is unclear. This CDR3 region has 13 residues. V was trimmed by 5 bases and J by 5 bases, leaving 11 bases between them. Germline V gene lookup returns CDR1 SGHTA and CDR2 FQGNSA. The CDR3 DNA follows: TGTGCCAGCAGCGGCCAGTTGAAAGATACGCAGTATTTT. Translation: CASSGQLKDTQYF.

Note on this clone: It is unclear where the CDR3 begins or ends on the DNA, so no DNA is shown, and the CDR3 is as TCRdb lists it. The V call is TRBV6-1, the J call TRBJ2-3; TRBD1 is taken as the D call from the table, unchecked against the DNA. Counting both end residues, the CDR3 totals 15 amino acids. Germline values: CDR1 MNHNS, CDR2 SASEGT. The CDR3: CASSTSGQGTDTQYF.

The CDR3 here is CASSPPSTPTGGYTF. The DNA for the CDR3 is TGTGCCAGCAGCCCCCCGTCTACTCCGACGGGTGGCTACACCTTC. The rearrangement uses TRBV5-4 and TRBJ1-2, with unresolved D. Looked up from germline, CDR1 is SGHNT and CDR2 is YYREEE (reference sequence). The CDR3 loop spans 15 amino acids. V lost 4 bases and J lost 7, with 20 bases in between.

CDR3 bases: TGCGCCAGCAGCTCACAGGGGCCTCCGAACACTGAAGCTTTCTTT. Amino acid sequence: CASSSQGPPNTEAFF. The rearrangement links TRBV5-1 to TRBJ1-1; TRBD1 matches 7 bases. V was clipped by 3 bases and J by 1 base; unmatched bases: 6. The CDR3 totals 15 residues. Germline V gene data show CDR1 as SGHRS and CDR2 as YFSETQ.

The chain is built from TRBV19 and TRBJ1-2; 7 nucleotides line up with TRBD1. With V trimmed by 4 bases and J by 4 bases, 12 bases remained unmatched. This CDR3 spans 16 amino acids. Germline-derived CDR1 and CDR2 are LNHDA and SQIVND (reference sequence). The CDR3 is CASSSPRDSTRYGYTF. CDR3 nucleotides: TGTGCCAGTAGTAGCCCACGGGACAGTACTCGCTATGGCTACACCTTC.

This clone was counted a few times. The chain is built from TRBV7-2 and TRBJ2-3; TRBD2 matches at 8 bases. Germline-derived CDR1 and CDR2 are SGHTA and FQGNSA. This CDR3 contains 16 residues. V lost 2 bases, J lost 2 bases, and 6 bases stayed unmatched. CDR3 amino acids: CASSLRSGSNTDTQYF. DNA of the CDR3: TGTGCCAGCAGCTTAAGGAGCGGGAGTAACACAGATACGCAGTATTTT.

The chain couples TRBV28 to TRBJ2-5; no clear D gene. The V gene lost 2 bases and the J gene lost 4 bases, with 5 bases spanning the gap. The CDR3 runs 12 residues. Germline CDR1 reads MDHEN; CDR2 reads SYDVKM. CDR3: CASSLQAETQYF. DNA of the CDR3: TGTGCCAGCAGTTTACAAGCAGAGACCCAGTACTTC.

The chain links TRBV5-1 to TRBJ2-7, with TRBD2 identical over 10 bases. This CDR3 is 18 amino acids long. V lost 4 bases and J lost 1; bases outside the gene matches: 14. Germline CDR1 is SGHRS and CDR2 is YFSETQ. CDR3 nucleotide sequence: TGCGCCAGCAGCCCTGTCCTGACTAGCGGGCTTGGATCCTACGAGCAGTACTTC. This gives the protein CASSPVLTSGLGSYEQYF. Using reference TRBV5-1 and TRBJ2-7 for the parts outside the CDR3, the full variable domain is KAGVTQTPRYLIKTRGQQVTLSCSPISGHRSVSWYQQTPGQGLQFLFEYFSETQRNKGNFPGRFSGRQFSNSRSEMNVSTLELGDSALYLCASSPVLTSGLGSYEQYFGPGTRLTVT.

The V and J genes are TRBV15 and TRBJ2-1; TRBD2 agrees at 8 bases. The J segment lost 3 bases and the V segment lost 1 base, leaving 11 bases of the junction unmatched. The CDR3 is 18 residues long. Germline V gene data show CDR1 as LNHNV and CDR2 as YYDKDF (reference sequence). The CDR3 coding sequence is TGTGCCACCAGCAGAGTTGAAGACTACGGGAGGGGCTACAATGAGCAGTTCTTC. It codes for CATSRVEDYGRGYNEQFF.

The chain joins TRBV5-1 to TRBJ2-7, with 9 bases fitting TRBD1. This CDR3 has 13 amino acids. Trimming cost V 5 bases and J 7 bases; bases outside gene matches: 7. CDR1 and CDR2 (germline): SGHRS, YFSETQ. As DNA, the CDR3 is TGCGCCAGCAGACCAGACAGGGGGGGGGAGCAGTACTTC. It is translated as CASRPDRGGEQYF.

The chain employs TRBV29-1 and TRBJ2-1; TRBD2 aligns across 7 bases. CDR1 SQVTM and CDR2 ANQGSEA come from the germline V gene. Trimming removed 4 bases from V and 4 bases from J; junction bases left unmatched: 4. This CDR3 spans 13 amino acids. CDR3 nucleotide sequence: TGCAGCGTTGTCAGCGGGAAGTACAATGAGCAGTTCTTC. Its protein product is CSVVSGKYNEQFF.

The chain recombines TRBV4-1 with TRBJ2-7, with TRBD2 matching over 14 bases. Germline lookup yields CDR1 MGHRA and CDR2 YSYEKL. The CDR3 loop spans 18 amino acids. V lost 3 bases, J lost 3 bases, and 10 bases stayed unmatched. The CDR3 reads CASSQGLAGVFRFYEQYF. CDR3 DNA sequence: TGCGCCAGCAGCCAGGGACTAGCGGGAGTTTTCCGGTTCTACGAGCAGTACTTC.

This clone came up a few times. The rearrangement links TRBV5-1 to TRBJ2-1, with 11 bases that match TRBD2. Per germline, CDR1 SGHRS and CDR2 YFSETQ. The V and J ends lost 0 bases and 7 bases, in that order; junction bases with no gene match: 3. The CDR3 has 15 residues. CDR3 DNA sequence: TGCGCCAGCAGCTTGGGACTAGCGGGATTAAATGAGCAGTTCTTC. This gives the protein CASSLGLAGLNEQFF.

The V call is TRBV9, the J call TRBJ2-2, with 7 bases identical to TRBD1. The CDR3 consists of 17 residues. Germline CDR1 SGDLS, CDR2 YYNGEE. The V gene end was trimmed by 0 bases and the J gene end by 1 base; junction bases not matched to a gene: 6. The CDR3 DNA sequence: TGTGCCAGCAGCGTAGAGGGGACAGTTCGGAACACCGGGGAGCTGTTTTTT. Translated: CASSVEGTVRNTGELFF.

This sequence joins TRBV28 and TRBJ2-7, with a tentative D call TRBD1 (6 bases). The CDR3 runs to 15 residues. V lost 8 bases to trimming and J lost 0 bases, with 17 bases between them. From germline, CDR1 is MDHEN and CDR2 SYDVKM. This CDR3 reads CASSPRGKSSYEQYF. The CDR3 DNA is TGTGCCAGCTCCCCAAGGGGGAAGAGCTCCTACGAGCAGTACTTC. The full variable domain, completed using reference TRBV28 and TRBJ2-7, is DVKVTQSSRYLVKRTGEKVFLECVQDMDHENMFWYRQDPGLGLRLIYFSYDVKMKEKGDIPEGYSVSREKKERFSLILESASTNQTSMYLCASSPRGKSSYEQYFGPGTRLTVT.